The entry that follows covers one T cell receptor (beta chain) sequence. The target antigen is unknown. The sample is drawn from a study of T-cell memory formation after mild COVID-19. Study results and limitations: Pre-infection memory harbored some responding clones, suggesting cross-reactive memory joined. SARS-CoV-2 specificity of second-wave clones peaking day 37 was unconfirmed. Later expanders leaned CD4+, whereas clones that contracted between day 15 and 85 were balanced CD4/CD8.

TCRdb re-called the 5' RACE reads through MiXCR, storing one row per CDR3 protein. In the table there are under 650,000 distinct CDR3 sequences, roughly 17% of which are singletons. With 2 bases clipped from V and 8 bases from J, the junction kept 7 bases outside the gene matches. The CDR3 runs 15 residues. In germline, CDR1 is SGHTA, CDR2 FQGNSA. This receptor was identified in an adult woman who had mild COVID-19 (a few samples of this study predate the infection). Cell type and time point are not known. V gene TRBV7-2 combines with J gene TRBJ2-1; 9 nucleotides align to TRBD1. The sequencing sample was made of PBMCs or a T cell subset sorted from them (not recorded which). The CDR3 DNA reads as TGTGCCAGCAGCTTACCAGGACAGGGGTCTCATGAGCAGTTCTTC. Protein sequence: CASSLPGQGSHEQFF.